A single sample is the source of the 18 T cell receptor beta chains below, sequenced in a study of OX40 agonist ivuxolimab in advanced cancers. Sequencing was performed with immunoSEQ multiplex PCR; in TCRdb, only in-frame clones are kept and a portion is missing. Among some 60,000 clones, about 88% were seen once, and the ten largest hold under 4.5%. Source: CD4+ or CD8+ T cells sorted from blood, taken in a trial of the OX40 agonist ivuxolimab. The receptors here all came from an adult with an advanced solid tumor such as melanoma, head and neck, liver or kidney cancer.

The rearrangement links TRBV5-4 to TRBJ2-2, with D unclear. The CDR3 sequence is 14 residues long. V lost 0 bases, J lost 4 bases, and 7 bases lay in between. From germline, CDR1 is SGHNT and CDR2 YYREEE (reference sequence). The CDR3 spells CASSLELPTGELFF. For the CDR3, the DNA is TGTGCCAGCAGCTTGGAACTGCCCACCGGGGAGCTGTTTTTT.

The chain joins TRBV18 to TRBJ2-3; 8 bases are a match to TRBD2. Germline CDR1 and CDR2: KGHSH and LQKENI. The junction had 13 bases not matched to a gene; V was cut back by 3 bases and J by 2 bases. CDR3 length equals 18 residues. The CDR3: CASSPSEVAGRYTDTQYF. The DNA for the CDR3 is TGTGCCAGCTCACCGTCAGAGGTAGCGGGGCGATACACAGATACGCAGTATTTT.

This chain connects TRBV7-9 to TRBJ1-3, with D maybe TRBD1 (5 bases). Trimming removed 5 bases at V and 7 bases at J, with 21 bases between. Germline lookup yields CDR1 SEHNR and CDR2 FQNEAQ (reference sequence). The CDR3 loop spans 16 amino acids. CDR3 protein: CASSQRPDSRANTIYF. The CDR3 nucleotides read TGTGCCAGCAGCCAACGACCCGACAGCCGAGCGAACACCATATATTTT. Variable domain in full (rest from reference TRBV7-9 and TRBJ1-3): DTGVSQNPRHKITKRGQNVTFRCDPISEHNRLYWYRQTLGQGPEFLTYFQNEAQLEKSRLLSDRFSAERPKGSFSTLEIQRTEQGDSAMYLCASSQRPDSRANTIYFGEGSWLTVV.

This chain connects TRBV19 to TRBJ1-1; tentatively, D is TRBD1 (5 bases). V lost 4 bases and J lost 2, with 17 bases in between. This CDR3 region has 16 residues. Germline loops: CDR1 LNHDA, CDR2 SQIVND (reference sequence). For the CDR3, the DNA is TGTGCCAGTAGTAAACGGCTCGGGACCGTAAACACTGAAGCTTTCTTT. It yields the protein CASSKRLGTVNTEAFF.

The V gene is TRBV7-8, the J gene TRBJ2-3; no clear D gene. V shed 0 bases and J shed 10 bases, with 8 bases lying between them. CDR3 size: 12 residues. The germline gives CDR1 SGHVS, CDR2 FQNEAQ. CDR3 loop: CASSLAPSPQYF. Written as DNA, the CDR3 is TGTGCCAGCAGCTTAGCGCCCAGTCCGCAGTATTTT.

The chain couples TRBV11-1 to TRBJ2-3, with 7 bases identical to TRBD2. The germline V gene has CDR1 SGHAT and CDR2 FQDESV (reference sequence). The J segment lost 3 bases and the V segment lost 3 bases, leaving 0 bases of the junction unmatched. The CDR3 has 13 amino acids. CDR3 region: CASSFGGTDTQYF. The CDR3 DNA reads TGTGCCAGCAGCTTCGGGGGGACAGATACGCAGTATTTT.

This clone has a handful of counts. The CDR3 region has the DNA TGTGCCAGTAGTATAGCGCTGATACAGGTTGGAGCAGATACGCAGTATTTT. Protein: CASSIALIQVGADTQYF. The rearrangement links TRBV19 to TRBJ2-3, with D tentatively TRBD1 (5 bases). V gave up 1 base and J gave up 4 bases, with 18 bases separating them. The CDR3 length is 17 residues. CDR1 LNHDA and CDR2 SQIVND come from the germline V gene (reference sequence).

The V and J genes are TRBV5-6 and TRBJ2-1; D unclear. Per germline, CDR1 SGHDT and CDR2 YYEEEE. Trimming cost V 0 bases and J 5 bases, with 6 bases left between them. The CDR3 has 13 amino acids. CDR3 DNA sequence: TGTGCCAGCAGCTTGGTACCCAACAATGAGCAGTTCTTC. Translation: CASSLVPNNEQFF.

V usage is TRBV14 and J usage is TRBJ1-2; 7 bases are shared with TRBD1. This CDR3 comprises 17 residues. Germline CDR1 and CDR2: SGHDN and FVKESK. V shed 2 bases and J 0 bases; nucleotides not matched to a gene: 9. This CDR3 reads CASSQRQGEGANYGYTF. The CDR3 bases are TGTGCCAGCAGCCAACGACAGGGAGAGGGAGCTAACTATGGCTACACCTTC.

V usage is TRBV7-2 and J usage is TRBJ1-2; D gene ambiguous. The germline gives CDR1 SGHTA, CDR2 FQGNSA. The CDR3 totals 14 residues. Between the trimmed V and J ends, which lost 5 bases and 0 bases, there was a span of 10 bases. In nucleotides, the CDR3 is TGTGCCAGCAGCAGAGCGGGTACTAACTATGGCTACACCTTC. It specifies CASSRAGTNYGYTF.

This chain links TRBV5-1 with TRBJ1-1; no definite D call. Trimming removed 4 bases from V and 0 bases from J, with 7 bases in between. This CDR3 spans 13 amino acids. Germline CDR1 SGHRS, CDR2 YFSETQ. In nucleotides, the CDR3 is TGCGCCAGCAGCCCAGGATTGAACACTGAAGCTTTCTTT. Amino acid sequence: CASSPGLNTEAFF.

The rearrangement joins TRBV5-6 to TRBJ1-5, with D maybe TRBD1 (6 bases). This CDR3 is 15 amino acids long. With 3 bases removed from V and 6 bases from J, the gap between germline ends came to 16 bases. The V gene's germline CDR1 is SGHDT and CDR2 YYEEEE. The CDR3 bases are TGTGCCAGCAGCTCGGGGAGGGGGGTAACTCAGCCCCAGCATTTT. This sequence encodes CASSSGRGVTQPQHF.

The gene calls are TRBV7-3 and TRBJ2-3, with D maybe TRBD1 (6 bases). The CDR3 contains 14 residues. The V and J ends lost 5 bases and 4 bases respectively, with 13 bases between them. Germline CDR1 and CDR2: SGHTA and FQGTGA. The CDR3 nucleotides read TGTGCCAGCAGCCCGATACAGGGAGCAGATACGCAGTATTTT. Translation gives CASSPIQGADTQYF.

As regards this clone: Other DNA sequences in this sample translate to the same CDR3. The chain uses TRBV7-3 and TRBJ2-3; 8 nucleotides align to TRBD2. CDR1 is SGHTA and CDR2 is FQGTGA in the germline V gene. The junction had 6 bases not matched to a gene; V was cut back by 5 bases and J by 2 bases. This CDR3 has 15 amino acids. CDR3 region: CASSPGGGTTDTQYF. For the CDR3, the DNA is TGTGCCAGCAGCCCCGGCGGGGGGACCACAGATACGCAGTATTTT.

This clone has only one observation. V gene TRBV30 combines with J gene TRBJ2-1; TRBD2 aligns across 12 bases. The CDR3 consists of 15 residues. V lost 1 base, J lost 8 bases, and 6 bases stayed unmatched. The germline V gene has CDR1 GTSNPN and CDR2 SVGIG (reference sequence). DNA for the CDR3: TGTGCCTGGAGTGCCCGACTAGCGGGAGTTCATGAGCAGTTCTTC. It yields the protein CAWSARLAGVHEQFF.

The chain has TRBV2 and TRBJ2-7; a weak D match, TRBD1 (6 bases). CDR3 length: 13 residues. The germline CDR1 and CDR2 sequences are SNHLY and FYNNEI. Trimming took off 10 bases at V and 7 bases at J, with 20 bases between the two ends. The CDR3 region has the DNA TGTGCCATCGAAGGGTCCGGGACACTTGAGCAGTACTTC. It yields the protein CAIEGSGTLEQYF.

This chain uses TRBV5-6 with TRBJ2-7; tentatively, D is TRBD1 (6 bases). Trimming took off 5 bases at V and 4 bases at J, with 19 bases between the two ends. This CDR3 has 15 residues. Germline-derived CDR1 and CDR2 are SGHDT and YYEEEE. The CDR3 DNA reads TGTGCCAGCAGATCGACAAGGGGGTATGGGTACGAGCAGTACTTC. Protein: CASRSTRGYGYEQYF. Combining the CDR3 with reference TRBV5-6 and TRBJ2-7 gives the whole variable domain DAGVTQSPTHLIKTRGQQVTLRCSPKSGHDTVSWYQQALGQGPQFIFQYYEEEERQRGNFPDRFSGHQFPNYSSELNVNALLLGDSALYLCASRSTRGYGYEQYFGPGTRLTVT.

V gene TRBV5-8 combines with J gene TRBJ2-5; no reliable D call. The CDR3 sequence is 13 residues long. Germline assignment: CDR1 SGHTS and CDR2 YDEGEE. Trimming removed 7 bases at V and 4 bases at J, with 14 bases between. The CDR3 sequence: CASWTTFGETQYF. The CDR3 DNA reads as TGTGCCAGCTGGACCACCTTCGGAGAGACCCAGTACTTC.